The 20 T cell receptor beta chains below come from one sample, sequenced in a study of T-cell memory formation after mild COVID-19. TCRdb reanalysed the 5' RACE reads using MiXCR and keeps one entry per CDR3 protein. The profile covers 450,000 to 650,000 distinct CDR3 sequences, with over 15% appearing a single time and around 12% taken by the ten largest. Material: PBMCs or a T cell subset sorted from them (not recorded which). The origin of the receptors is an adult woman who had mild COVID-19 (a few samples of this study predate the infection). Cell type and time point are not known.

V is TRBV2 and J is TRBJ2-3, with TRBD2 identical over 10 bases. The CDR3 runs to 16 residues. In germline, CDR1 is SNHLY, CDR2 FYNNEI. V lost 3 bases and J lost 4; bases outside the gene matches: 7. The CDR3 spells CASSDRLAGAADTQYF. DNA for the CDR3: TGTGCCAGCAGTGACCGTCTAGCGGGGGCTGCAGATACGCAGTATTTT.

This clonotype was seen a few times. The chain combines TRBV7-6 with TRBJ2-3, with 9 bases matching TRBD2. CDR3 size: 14 residues. In germline, CDR1 is SGHVS, CDR2 FNYEAQ. J was trimmed by 5 bases and V by 8 bases; bases with no gene match: 8. This CDR3 is CASSLGAGGDTQYF. In DNA form, the CDR3 reads TGTGCCAGCTCCCTCGGAGCGGGAGGAGATACGCAGTATTTT. Combining the CDR3 with reference TRBV7-6 and TRBJ2-3 gives the whole variable domain GAGVSQSPRYKVTKRGQDVALRCDPISGHVSLYWYRQALGQGPEFLTYFNYEAQQDKSGLPNDRFSAERPEGSISTLTIQRTEQRDSAMYRCASSLGAGGDTQYFGPGTRLTVL.

This clonotype has only a few counts. V usage is TRBV11-2 and J usage is TRBJ2-1; 11 bases align to TRBD2. From germline, CDR1 is SGHAT and CDR2 FQNNGV. The CDR3 is made up of 15 amino acids. The V segment lost 5 bases and the J segment 7 bases; nucleotides outside the gene matches: 7. For the CDR3, the DNA is TGTGCCAGCAGCATAACTAGCGGGAGTCGAAATGAGCAGTTCTTC. The encoded protein is CASSITSGSRNEQFF.

V is TRBV7-3 and J is TRBJ2-2; weak D call: TRBD2 (5 bases). The CDR3 covers 17 residues. With 2 bases removed from V and 5 bases from J, the gap between germline ends came to 18 bases. From germline, CDR1 is SGHTA and CDR2 FQGTGA. Here the CDR3 reads CASSLPLEGLGTGELFF. CDR3 sequence (DNA): TGTGCCAGCAGCTTACCCCTCGAGGGATTAGGAACCGGGGAGCTGTTTTTT.

V and J are TRBV29-1 and TRBJ2-7; D is uncertain. The CDR3 sequence is 12 residues long. Germline assignment: CDR1 SQVTM and CDR2 ANQGSEA. Trimming pared 3 bases from V and 0 bases from J, leaving 6 bases between. CDR3 DNA: TGCAGCGTTGAGGGCAGCTCCTACGAGCAGTACTTC. Protein: CSVEGSSYEQYF.

V and J are TRBV4-1 and TRBJ2-1; tentatively, D is TRBD2 (5 bases). The V end lost 2 bases, the J end lost 3 bases, and 8 bases lay between the germline ends. Germline V gene data show CDR1 as MGHRA and CDR2 as YSYEKL. This CDR3 spans 14 amino acids. In DNA form, the CDR3 reads TGCGCCAGCAGCCAAACTAGTCGCTACAATGAGCAGTTCTTC. Translation: CASSQTSRYNEQFF.

This clonotype was observed a few times. The rearrangement joins TRBV20-1 to TRBJ2-7; the match to TRBD1 covers 8 bases. CDR1 and CDR2 from the germline V gene are DFQATT and SNEGSKA (reference sequence). The CDR3 length is 14 residues. With 0 bases clipped from V and 3 bases from J, the junction kept 4 bases outside the gene matches. CDR3 coding DNA: TGCAGTGCTAGAGATGGGACAGGCCTCTACGAGCAGTACTTC. It yields the protein CSARDGTGLYEQYF.

The gene calls are TRBV9 and TRBJ2-7; TRBD1 is a possible D gene (6 bases). This CDR3 contains 13 residues. The V gene's germline CDR1 is SGDLS and CDR2 YYNGEE. The ends were cut back, 5 bases at V and 9 bases at J, with 18 bases in the middle. CDR3 residues: CASSTHQGLAQYF. Here the CDR3 DNA reads TGTGCCAGCAGTACACACCAGGGGCTGGCGCAGTACTTC.

A few counts support this clonotype. This chain links TRBV15 with TRBJ2-7; possibly TRBD2 for D (5 bases). The CDR3 is 14 amino acids. The germline V gene has CDR1 LNHNV and CDR2 YYDKDF (reference sequence). V was trimmed by 8 bases and J by 0 bases, leaving 14 bases between them. CDR3 loop: CATGDGGPSYEQYF. The CDR3 DNA follows: TGTGCCACCGGAGATGGCGGGCCCTCCTACGAGCAGTACTTC.

The sample holds a few counts of this clonotype. The gene calls are TRBV7-3 and TRBJ2-1; D call uncertain. Germline-derived CDR1 and CDR2 are SGHTA and FQGTGA. The CDR3 is made up of 15 amino acids. V gave up 5 bases and J gave up 0 bases, with 11 bases separating them. The CDR3 sequence is CASSDDGRSYNEQFF. The CDR3 nucleotides are TGTGCCAGCAGCGACGACGGTCGCTCCTACAATGAGCAGTTCTTC.

The rearrangement uses TRBV6-2 or TRBV6-3 and TRBJ2-5; TRBD1 might be the D (6 bases). CDR1 and CDR2 (germline): MNHEY, SVGEGT. V lost 6 bases, J lost 5 bases, and 16 bases lay in between. CDR3 length equals 14 residues. CDR3 amino acids: CASREQGSWETQYF. The CDR3 bases are TGTGCCAGCAGAGAACAGGGTTCCTGGGAGACCCAGTACTTC.

This rearrangement joins TRBV2 to TRBJ1-2; no clear D. V gave up 7 bases and J gave up 8 bases, with 14 bases separating them. This CDR3 comprises 12 residues. Germline V gives CDR1 SNHLY, CDR2 FYNNEI. DNA of the CDR3: TGTGCCAGCAACTTGGGCACTGGGGGCTACACCTTC. Translated, it gives CASNLGTGGYTF.

The rearrangement uses TRBV7-9 and TRBJ2-5; D not resolved. Trimming took off 2 bases at V and 5 bases at J, with 9 bases between the two ends. This CDR3 spans 13 amino acids. Germline V gives CDR1 SEHNR, CDR2 FQNEAQ (reference sequence). This CDR3 is CASSLSSWETQYF. The CDR3 nucleotides read TGTGCCAGCAGCTTAAGTTCGTGGGAGACCCAGTACTTC.

This clonotype has more than one count but fewer than ten. The chain recombines TRBV24-1 with TRBJ2-5; tentative D call: TRBD2 (5 bases). This CDR3 contains 12 residues. V was cut by 4 bases and J by 7 bases, with 9 bases left in between. Germline V gene lookup returns CDR1 KGHDR and CDR2 SFDVKD. CDR3 loop: CATSDVRGTQYF. DNA of the CDR3: TGTGCCACCAGTGACGTCCGGGGGACCCAGTACTTC.

This clonotype was counted between two and nine times. This rearrangement joins TRBV7-9 to TRBJ2-1; D is unclear. The CDR3 totals 17 residues. Germline values: CDR1 SEHNR, CDR2 FQNEAQ (reference sequence). V was clipped by 5 bases and J by 0 bases, with 17 bases between them. Here the CDR3 reads CASSPRAGDSSYNEQFF. As DNA, the CDR3 is TGTGCCAGCAGCCCTAGAGCCGGCGATAGCTCCTACAATGAGCAGTTCTTC.

The chain links TRBV5-1 to TRBJ2-3, with 12 nucleotides matching TRBD2. The trim removed 0 bases at V and 6 bases at J, leaving 5 bases unmatched. The CDR3 totals 16 residues. In germline, CDR1 is SGHRS, CDR2 YFSETQ. This CDR3 reads CASSLELAGGVDTQYF. CDR3 bases: TGCGCCAGCAGCTTGGAGCTAGCGGGAGGGGTGGATACGCAGTATTTT.

The sample holds one count of this clonotype. This chain links TRBV29-1 with TRBJ1-1; D possibly corresponds to TRBD1 (5 bases). Trimming left V 5 bases short and J 4 bases short, with 20 bases between. The CDR3 sequence is 15 residues long. The germline V gene has CDR1 SQVTM and CDR2 ANQGSEA. CDR3: CSVIGGFGEATEAFF. CDR3 nucleotide sequence: TGCAGCGTTATTGGGGGTTTTGGGGAGGCCACTGAAGCTTTCTTT.

The gene calls are TRBV11-2 and TRBJ2-7; the match to TRBD1 covers 7 bases. Germline CDR1 SGHAT, CDR2 FQNNGV. V lost 5 bases and J lost 6; bases outside the gene matches: 7. The CDR3 consists of 13 residues. CDR3 protein: CASSVDRRAEQYF. As DNA, the CDR3 is TGTGCCAGCAGCGTGGACAGGCGGGCCGAGCAGTACTTC.

This clonotype was counted a few times. The chain carries TRBV25-1 and TRBJ1-1; D remains unclear. The CDR3 is made up of 15 amino acids. The germline gives CDR1 MGHDK, CDR2 SYGVNS. The V end was cut by 2 bases, the J end by 5 bases, with 15 bases between. CDR3 nucleotide sequence: TGTGCCAGCAGTGAAGCTGACGGTTTTACTACTGAAGCTTTCTTT. It specifies CASSEADGFTTEAFF. Full variable domain (missing parts from reference TRBV25-1 and TRBJ1-1): EADIYQTPRYLVIGTGKKITLECSQTMGHDKMYWYQQDPGMELHLIHYSYGVNSTEKGDLSSESTVSRIRTEHFPLTLESARPSHTSQYLCASSEADGFTTEAFFGQGTRLTVV.

The chain recombines TRBV29-1 with TRBJ2-5; the D gene is possibly TRBD2 (5 bases). Looked up from germline, CDR1 is SQVTM and CDR2 is ANQGSEA. The CDR3 covers 11 residues. As DNA, the CDR3 is TGCCATGCGAGGGCGGCGGGGACCCAGTACTTC. Translating it yields CHARAAGTQYF.